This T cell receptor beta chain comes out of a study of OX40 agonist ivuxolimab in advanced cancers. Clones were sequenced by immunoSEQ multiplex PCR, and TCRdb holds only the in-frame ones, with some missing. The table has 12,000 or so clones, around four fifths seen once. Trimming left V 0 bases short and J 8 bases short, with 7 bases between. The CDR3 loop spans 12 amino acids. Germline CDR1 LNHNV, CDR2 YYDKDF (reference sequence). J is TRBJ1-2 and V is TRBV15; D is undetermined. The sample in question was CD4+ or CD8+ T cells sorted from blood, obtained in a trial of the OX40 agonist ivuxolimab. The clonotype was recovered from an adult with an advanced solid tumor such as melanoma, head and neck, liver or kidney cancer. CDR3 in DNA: TGTGCCACCAGCAGAGAGGAGGGAGGCTACACCTTC. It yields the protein CATSREEGGYTF.